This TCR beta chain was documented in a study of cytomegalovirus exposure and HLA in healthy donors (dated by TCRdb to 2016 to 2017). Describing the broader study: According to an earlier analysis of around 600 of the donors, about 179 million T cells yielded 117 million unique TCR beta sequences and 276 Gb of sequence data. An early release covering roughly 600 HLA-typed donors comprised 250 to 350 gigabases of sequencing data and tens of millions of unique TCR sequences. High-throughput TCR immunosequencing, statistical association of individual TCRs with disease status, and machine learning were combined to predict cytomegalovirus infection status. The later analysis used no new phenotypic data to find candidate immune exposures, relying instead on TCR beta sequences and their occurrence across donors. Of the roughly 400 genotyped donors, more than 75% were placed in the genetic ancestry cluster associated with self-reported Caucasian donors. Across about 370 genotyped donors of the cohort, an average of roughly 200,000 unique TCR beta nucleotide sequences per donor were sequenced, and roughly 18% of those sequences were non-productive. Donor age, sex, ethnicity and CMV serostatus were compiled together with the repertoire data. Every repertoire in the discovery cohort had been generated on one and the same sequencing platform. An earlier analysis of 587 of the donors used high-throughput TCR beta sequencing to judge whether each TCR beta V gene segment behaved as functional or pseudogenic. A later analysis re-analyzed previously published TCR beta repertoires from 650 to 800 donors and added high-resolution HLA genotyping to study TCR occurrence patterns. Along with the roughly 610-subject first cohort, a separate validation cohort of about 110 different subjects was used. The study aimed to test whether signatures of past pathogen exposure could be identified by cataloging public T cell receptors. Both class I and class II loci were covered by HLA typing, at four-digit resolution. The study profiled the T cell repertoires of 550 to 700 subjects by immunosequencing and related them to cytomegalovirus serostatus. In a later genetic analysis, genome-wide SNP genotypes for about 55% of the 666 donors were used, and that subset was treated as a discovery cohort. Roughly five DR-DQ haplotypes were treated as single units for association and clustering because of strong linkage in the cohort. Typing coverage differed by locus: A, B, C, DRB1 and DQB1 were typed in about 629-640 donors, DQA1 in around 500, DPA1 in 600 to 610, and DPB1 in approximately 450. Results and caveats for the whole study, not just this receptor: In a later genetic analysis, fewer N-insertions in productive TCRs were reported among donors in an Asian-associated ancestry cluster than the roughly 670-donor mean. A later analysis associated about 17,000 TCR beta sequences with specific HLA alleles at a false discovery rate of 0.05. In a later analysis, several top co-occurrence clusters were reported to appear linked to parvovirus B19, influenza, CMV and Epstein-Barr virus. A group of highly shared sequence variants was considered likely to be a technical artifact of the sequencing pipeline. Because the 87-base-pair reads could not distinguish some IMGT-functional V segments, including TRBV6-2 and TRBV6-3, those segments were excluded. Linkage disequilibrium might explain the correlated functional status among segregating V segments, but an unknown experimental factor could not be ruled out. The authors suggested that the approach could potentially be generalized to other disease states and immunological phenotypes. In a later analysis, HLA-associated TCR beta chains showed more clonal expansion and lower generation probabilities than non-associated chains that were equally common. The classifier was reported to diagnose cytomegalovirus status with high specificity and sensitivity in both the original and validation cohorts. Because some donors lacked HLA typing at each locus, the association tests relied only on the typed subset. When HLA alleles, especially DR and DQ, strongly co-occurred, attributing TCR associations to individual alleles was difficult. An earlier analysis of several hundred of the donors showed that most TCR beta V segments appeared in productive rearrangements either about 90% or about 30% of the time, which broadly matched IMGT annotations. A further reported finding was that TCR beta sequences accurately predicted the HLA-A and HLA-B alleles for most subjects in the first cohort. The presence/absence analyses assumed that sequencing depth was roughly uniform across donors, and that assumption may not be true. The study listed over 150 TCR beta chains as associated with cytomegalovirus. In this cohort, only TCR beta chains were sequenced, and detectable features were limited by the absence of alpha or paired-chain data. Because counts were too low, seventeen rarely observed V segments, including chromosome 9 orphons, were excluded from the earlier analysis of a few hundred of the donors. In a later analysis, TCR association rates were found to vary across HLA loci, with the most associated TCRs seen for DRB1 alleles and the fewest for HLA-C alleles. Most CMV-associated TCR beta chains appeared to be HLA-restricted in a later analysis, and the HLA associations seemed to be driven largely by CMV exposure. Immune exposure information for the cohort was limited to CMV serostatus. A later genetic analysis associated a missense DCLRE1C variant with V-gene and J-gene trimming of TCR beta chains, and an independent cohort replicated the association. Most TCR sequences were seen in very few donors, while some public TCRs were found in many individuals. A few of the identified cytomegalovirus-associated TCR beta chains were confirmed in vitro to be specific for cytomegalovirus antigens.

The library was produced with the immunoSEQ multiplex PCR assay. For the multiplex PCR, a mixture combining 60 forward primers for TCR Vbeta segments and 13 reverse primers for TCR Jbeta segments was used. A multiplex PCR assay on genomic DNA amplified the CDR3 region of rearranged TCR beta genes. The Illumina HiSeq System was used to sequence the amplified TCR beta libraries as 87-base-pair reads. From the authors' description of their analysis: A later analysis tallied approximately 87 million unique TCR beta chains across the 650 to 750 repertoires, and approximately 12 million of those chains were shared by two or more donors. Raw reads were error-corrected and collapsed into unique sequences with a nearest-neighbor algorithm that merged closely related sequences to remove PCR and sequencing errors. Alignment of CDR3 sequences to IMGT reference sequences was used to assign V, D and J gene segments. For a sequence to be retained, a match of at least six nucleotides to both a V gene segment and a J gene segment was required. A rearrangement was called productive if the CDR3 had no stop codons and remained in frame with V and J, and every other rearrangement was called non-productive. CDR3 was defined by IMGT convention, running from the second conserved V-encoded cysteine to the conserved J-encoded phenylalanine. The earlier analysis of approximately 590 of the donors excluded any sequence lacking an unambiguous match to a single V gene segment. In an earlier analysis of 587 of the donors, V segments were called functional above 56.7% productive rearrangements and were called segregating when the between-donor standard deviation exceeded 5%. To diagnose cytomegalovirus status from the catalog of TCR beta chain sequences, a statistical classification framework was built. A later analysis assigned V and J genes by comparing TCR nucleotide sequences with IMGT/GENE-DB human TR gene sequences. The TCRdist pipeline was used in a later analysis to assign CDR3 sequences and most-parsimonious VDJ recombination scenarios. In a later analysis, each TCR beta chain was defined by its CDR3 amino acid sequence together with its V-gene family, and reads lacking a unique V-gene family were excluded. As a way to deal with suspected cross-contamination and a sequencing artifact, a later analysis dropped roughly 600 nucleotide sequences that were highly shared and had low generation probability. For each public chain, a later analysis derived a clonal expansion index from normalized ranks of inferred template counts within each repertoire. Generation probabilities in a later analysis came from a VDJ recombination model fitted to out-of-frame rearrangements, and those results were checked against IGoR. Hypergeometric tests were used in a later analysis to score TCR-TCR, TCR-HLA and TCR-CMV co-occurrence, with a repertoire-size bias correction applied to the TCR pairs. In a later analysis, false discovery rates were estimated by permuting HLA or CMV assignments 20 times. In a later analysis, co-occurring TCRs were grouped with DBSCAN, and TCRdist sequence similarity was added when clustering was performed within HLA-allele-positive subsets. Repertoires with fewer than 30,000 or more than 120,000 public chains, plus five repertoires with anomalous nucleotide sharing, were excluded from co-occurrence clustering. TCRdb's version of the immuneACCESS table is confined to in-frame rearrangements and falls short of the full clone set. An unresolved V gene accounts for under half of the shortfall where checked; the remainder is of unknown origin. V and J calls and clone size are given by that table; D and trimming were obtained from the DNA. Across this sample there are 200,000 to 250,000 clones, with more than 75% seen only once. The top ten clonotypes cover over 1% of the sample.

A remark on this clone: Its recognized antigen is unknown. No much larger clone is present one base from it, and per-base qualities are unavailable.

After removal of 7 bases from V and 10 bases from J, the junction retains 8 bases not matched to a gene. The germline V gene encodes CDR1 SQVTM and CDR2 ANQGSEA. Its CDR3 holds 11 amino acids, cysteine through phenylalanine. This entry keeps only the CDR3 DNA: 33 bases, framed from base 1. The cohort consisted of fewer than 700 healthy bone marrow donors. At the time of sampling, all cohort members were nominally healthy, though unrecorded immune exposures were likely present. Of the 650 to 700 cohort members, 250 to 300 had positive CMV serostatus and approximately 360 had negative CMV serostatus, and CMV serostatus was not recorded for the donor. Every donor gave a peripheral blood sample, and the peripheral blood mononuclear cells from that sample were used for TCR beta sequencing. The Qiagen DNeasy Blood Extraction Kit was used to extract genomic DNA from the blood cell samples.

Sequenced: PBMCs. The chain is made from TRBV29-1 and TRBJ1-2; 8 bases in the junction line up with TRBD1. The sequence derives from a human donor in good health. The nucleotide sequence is TGCAGCGCCAACAACAGGGGGGACTACACCTTC. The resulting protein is CSANNRGDYTF.